This T cell receptor (beta chain) originates from a study of blood T cells in healthy people across ages. With a J-beta primer mix and a sample-barcoded 5' primer, a second PCR ran about 6 to 11 cycles. TCRdb used MiXCR to reprocess the 5' RACE reads, holding one entry per CDR3 protein. The sample lists 1.5 million to 2 million distinct CDR3 sequences, roughly 49% seen once, with less than 2.5% in the top ten. This clonotype was counted only a few times. The CDR3 runs to 15 residues. Trimming pared 5 bases from V and 5 bases from J, leaving 16 bases between. Germline-derived CDR1 and CDR2 are SGHAT and FQNNGV.

The clonotype was recovered from a woman aged 40-49 years in good health. Sequencing used blood. The chain combines TRBV11-2 with TRBJ2-1; no reliable D call. CDR3 residues: CASSQTLGGDNEQFF. The CDR3 DNA reads TGTGCCAGCAGCCAAACCCTCGGTGGAGACAATGAGCAGTTCTTC.